These 4 T cell receptor beta chains came from one sample sequenced in a study of T cells in Graves' hyperthyroidism and ophthalmopathy. Researchers took RNA transcripts and amplified the TCR beta CDR3 regions from them. TCR CDR3 underwent first-round RT-PCR with the HTBI primer set. TCRdb re-called the multiplex PCR reads through MiXCR, storing one row per CDR3 protein. The table includes around 270,000 distinct CDR3 sequences, roughly a fifth detected once. The sequencing input was blood. These receptors originate from a man aged 50 or older with Graves' ophthalmopathy.

This clonotype was detected only a few times. The J gene is TRBJ2-6, the V gene TRBV28; D gene ambiguous. V was shortened by 4 bases and J by 3 bases, with 10 bases between the two germline ends. CDR1 and CDR2 from the germline V gene are MDHEN and SYDVKM. The CDR3 runs 15 residues. The CDR3, as DNA: TGTGCCAGCAGTTCATTCAGCTTTGGGGCCAACGTCCTGACTTTC. Protein sequence: CASSSFSFGANVLTF.

Many counts were recorded for this clonotype. The chain joins TRBV6-2 or TRBV6-3 to TRBJ1-5; D remains ambiguous. Trimming stripped 2 bases from V and 7 bases from J, with 12 bases between. The CDR3 sequence is 14 residues long. Germline V gives CDR1 MNHEY, CDR2 SVGEGT. The CDR3 reads CASSYGGERQPQHF. The CDR3 DNA follows: TGTGCCAGCAGTTACGGCGGGGAAAGGCAGCCCCAGCATTTT.

This clonotype was observed at least ten times. The chain has TRBV7-9 and TRBJ1-2; D unresolved. Germline CDR1 reads SEHNR; CDR2 reads FQNEAQ (reference sequence). This CDR3 is built from 12 residues. V lost 3 bases, J lost 3 bases, and 5 bases lay in between. The CDR3 loop is CASSFRHYGYTF. The CDR3 DNA reads as TGTGCCAGCAGCTTCCGGCACTATGGCTACACCTTC.

This clonotype was observed many times. The chain recombines TRBV5-1 with TRBJ1-1; 12 nucleotides agree with TRBD1. Germline V lookup: CDR1 SGHRS, CDR2 YFSETQ. This CDR3 region has 18 residues. V gave up 0 bases and J gave up 5 bases; unmatched junction bases: 11. In DNA form, the CDR3 reads TGCGCCAGCAGCTTGGCCAGTTGGGGACAGGGGGCTCATACTGAAGCTTTCTTT. It translates to CASSLASWGQGAHTEAFF. Drawing the rest from reference TRBV5-1 and TRBJ1-1, the complete variable domain is KAGVTQTPRYLIKTRGQQVTLSCSPISGHRSVSWYQQTPGQGLQFLFEYFSETQRNKGNFPGRFSGRQFSNSRSEMNVSTLELGDSALYLCASSLASWGQGAHTEAFFGQGTRLTVV.